This T cell receptor beta chain was documented in a study of response to subunit inactivated influenza vaccine. TCRdb passed the RT-PCR reads through MiXCR, listing each CDR3 protein once. The sample yields 150,000 to 200,000 distinct CDR3 sequences, roughly 12% seen once. V shed 4 bases, J shed 3 bases, and the junction held 7 bases outside the gene matches. Germline CDR1 and CDR2: SQVTM and ANQGSEA. The CDR3 spans 14 residues. These same data were also listed under a study on T cells expressing NK-cell markers. That publication notes: The TCR beta cDNA came from 5'RACE template switching with UMIs. These same clonotypes (in several donors) also led the CD3+CD56-NKG2C+ fraction.

Sequencing used CD8+ T cells sorted from PBMCs, obtained less than 13 days after vaccination. This TCR came from a man aged 50 to 59 who received an inactivated influenza vaccine. V usage is TRBV29-1 and J usage is TRBJ2-3, with 7 bases fitting TRBD2. CDR3 protein: CSVAASGLTDTQYF. The CDR3 coding sequence is TGCAGCGTTGCGGCTAGCGGTCTTACAGATACGCAGTATTTT.